This T cell receptor (beta chain) was recorded in a study of T cell changes during pregnancy in multiple sclerosis. Using immunoSEQ multiplex PCR, the repertoire was profiled, and TCRdb retains in-frame clones only, with some absent. The sample holds about 28,000 clones, 92% seen once. This CDR3 has 14 residues. From germline, CDR1 is SGHTA and CDR2 FQGNSA. V gave up 5 bases and J gave up 4 bases, with 15 bases separating them. The origin of this receptor is a female donor in good health, enrolled as a control in a pregnancy study. The specimen comprised peripheral blood, sampled in the first trimester of pregnancy. The V and J genes are TRBV7-2 and TRBJ2-7; weak D call: TRBD2 (6 bases). The CDR3 loop is CASSNPTSIYEQYF. For the CDR3, the DNA is TGTGCCAGCAGCAATCCGACTAGTATATACGAGCAGTACTTC.